This record looks at one TCR beta chain sequence and its context. Its antigen remains unknown. This record belongs to a study of radiation and T cells in renal cell carcinoma. Study information: Nephrectomy followed 15 Gy stereotactic body radiation by 4 weeks.

As to time point: baseline pretreatment blood. Treatment described: 15 Gy SBRT to primary tumor, nephrectomy 4 weeks later. Blood was sampled at baseline, 2 weeks and 4 weeks after SBRT. The patient's renal cell carcinoma had clear cell pathology. Whole-study findings and limits: From baseline, blood top tumor clonotypes peaked at 2 weeks post-radiation.

Here immunoSEQ multiplex PCR was the method, and the copy in TCRdb shows in-frame clones only, minus some. The data show approximately 140,000 clones, with about 87% seen just once and around 4.1% held by the top ten. From germline, CDR1 is SEHNR and CDR2 FQNEAQ (reference sequence). The CDR3 is 15 amino acids. The V end lost 1 base, the J end lost 3 bases, and 12 bases lay between the germline ends. The sample here was blood, taken from a patient whose treatment included radiotherapy and nephrectomy. This sequence joins TRBV7-9 and TRBJ1-2, with a weak D call TRBD1 (5 bases). The receptor comes from a woman between 65 and 79 years old with renal cell carcinoma. CDR3: CASSLERAGDYGYTF. The CDR3 region has the DNA TGTGCCAGCAGCTTAGAGAGGGCGGGGGACTATGGCTACACCTTC.